One and the same sample provided the 2 T cell receptor beta chains below, sequenced in a study of blood T cell repertoires in COVID-19. The repertoire was sequenced with immunoSEQ multiplex PCR; TCRdb's copy has only in-frame clones and lacks some. The data show approximately 75,000 clones, 86% seen once. Material: peripheral blood. All receptors derive from a man at least 80 years old with COVID-19, enrolled during active disease.

The V and J genes are TRBV3-1 (or the pseudogene TRBV3-2) and TRBJ1-5; D is possibly TRBD1 (5 bases). CDR1 LGHDT and CDR2 YNNKEL come from the germline V gene (reference sequence). Trimming removed 1 base at V and 1 base at J, with 11 bases between. The CDR3 has 16 residues. Written as DNA, the CDR3 is TGTGCCAGCAGCCAAGGGTGGGGGGTGAGCAATCAGCCCCAGCATTTT. Amino acid sequence: CASSQGWGVSNQPQHF.

The J gene is TRBJ2-7, the V gene TRBV19, with D maybe TRBD1 (5 bases). The CDR3 consists of 14 residues. Germline V lookup: CDR1 LNHDA, CDR2 SQIVND (reference sequence). Trimming cost V 2 bases and J 1 base, with 9 bases left between them. The CDR3 coding sequence is TGTGCCAGTAGTATAAGAAGGGGTTCCTACGAGCAGTACTTC. It is translated as CASSIRRGSYEQYF.